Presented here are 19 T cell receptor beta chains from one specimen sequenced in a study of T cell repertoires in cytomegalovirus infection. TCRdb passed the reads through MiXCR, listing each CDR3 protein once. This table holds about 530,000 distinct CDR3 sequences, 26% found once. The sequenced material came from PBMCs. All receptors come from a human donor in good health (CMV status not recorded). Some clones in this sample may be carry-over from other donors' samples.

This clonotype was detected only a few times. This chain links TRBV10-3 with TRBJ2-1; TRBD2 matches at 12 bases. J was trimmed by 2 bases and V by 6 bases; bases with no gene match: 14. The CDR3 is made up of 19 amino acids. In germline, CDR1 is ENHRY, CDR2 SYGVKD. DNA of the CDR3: TGTGCCATCAGACCCGGCCCGGGACTAGCGGGCGTAACCTACAATGAGCAGTTCTTC. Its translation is CAIRPGPGLAGVTYNEQFF.

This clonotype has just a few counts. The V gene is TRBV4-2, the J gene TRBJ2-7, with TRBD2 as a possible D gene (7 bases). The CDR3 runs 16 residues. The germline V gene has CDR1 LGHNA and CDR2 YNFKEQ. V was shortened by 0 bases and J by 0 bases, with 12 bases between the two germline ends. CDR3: CASSQDRGGSSYEQYF. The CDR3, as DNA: TGTGCCAGCAGCCAAGATAGGGGGGGGAGCTCCTACGAGCAGTACTTC.

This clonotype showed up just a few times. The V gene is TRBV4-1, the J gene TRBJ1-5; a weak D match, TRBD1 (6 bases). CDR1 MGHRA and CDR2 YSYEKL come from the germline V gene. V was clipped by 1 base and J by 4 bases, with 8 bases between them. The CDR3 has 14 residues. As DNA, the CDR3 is TGCGCCAGCAGCCAAGGACAGGCAAATCAGCCCCAGCATTTT. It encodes CASSQGQANQPQHF.

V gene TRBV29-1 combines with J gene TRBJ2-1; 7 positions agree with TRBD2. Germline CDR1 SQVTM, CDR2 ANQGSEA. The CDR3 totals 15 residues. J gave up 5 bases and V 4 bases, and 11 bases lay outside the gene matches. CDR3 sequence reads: CSVAGGTPKHNEQFF. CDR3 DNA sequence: TGCAGCGTTGCCGGGGGGACTCCCAAGCACAATGAGCAGTTCTTC.

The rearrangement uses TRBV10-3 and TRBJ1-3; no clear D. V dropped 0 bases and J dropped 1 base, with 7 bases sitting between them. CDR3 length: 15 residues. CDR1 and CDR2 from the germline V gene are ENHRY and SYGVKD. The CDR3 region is CAISESGRSGNTIYF. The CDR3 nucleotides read TGTGCCATCAGTGAGTCGGGGAGATCTGGAAACACCATATATTTT.

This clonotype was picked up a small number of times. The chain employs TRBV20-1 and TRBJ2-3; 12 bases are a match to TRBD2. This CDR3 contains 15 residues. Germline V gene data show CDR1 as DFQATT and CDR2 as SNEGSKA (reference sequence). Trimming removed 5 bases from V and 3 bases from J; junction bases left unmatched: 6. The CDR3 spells CSAVRLAGATDTQYF. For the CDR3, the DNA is TGCAGTGCTGTCCGACTAGCGGGAGCAACAGATACGCAGTATTTT.

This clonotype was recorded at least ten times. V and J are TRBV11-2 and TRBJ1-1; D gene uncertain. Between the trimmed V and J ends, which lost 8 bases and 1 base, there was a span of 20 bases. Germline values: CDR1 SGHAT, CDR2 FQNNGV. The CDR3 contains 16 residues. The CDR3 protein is CASRFGPGRTNTEAFF. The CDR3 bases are TGTGCCAGCCGATTCGGACCCGGGCGGACGAACACTGAAGCTTTCTTT.

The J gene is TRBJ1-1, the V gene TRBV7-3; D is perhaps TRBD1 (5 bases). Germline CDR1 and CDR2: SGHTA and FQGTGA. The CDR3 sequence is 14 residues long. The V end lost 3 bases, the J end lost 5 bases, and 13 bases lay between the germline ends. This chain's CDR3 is CASSFGDGATEAFF. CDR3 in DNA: TGTGCCAGCAGCTTCGGGGACGGGGCGACTGAAGCTTTCTTT.

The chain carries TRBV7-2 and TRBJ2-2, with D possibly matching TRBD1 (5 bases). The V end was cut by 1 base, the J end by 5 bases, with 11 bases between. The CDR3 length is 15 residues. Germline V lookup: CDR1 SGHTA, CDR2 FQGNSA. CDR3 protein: CASSLGRAGTGELFF. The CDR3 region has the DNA TGTGCCAGCAGCTTAGGCAGGGCAGGGACCGGGGAGCTGTTTTTT.

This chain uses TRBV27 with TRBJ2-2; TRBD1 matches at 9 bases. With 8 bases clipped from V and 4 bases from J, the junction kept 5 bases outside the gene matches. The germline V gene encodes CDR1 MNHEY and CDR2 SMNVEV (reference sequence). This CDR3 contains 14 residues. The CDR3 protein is CASGDREGTGELFF. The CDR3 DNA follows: TGTGCCAGCGGGGACAGGGAAGGCACCGGGGAGCTGTTTTTT.

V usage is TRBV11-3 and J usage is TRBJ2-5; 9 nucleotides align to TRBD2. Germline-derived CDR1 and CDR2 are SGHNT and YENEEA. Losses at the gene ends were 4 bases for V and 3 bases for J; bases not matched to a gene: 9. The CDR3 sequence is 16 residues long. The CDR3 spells CASSSSIAGEKETQYF. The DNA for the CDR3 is TGTGCCAGCAGCTCTAGTATAGCGGGAGAGAAAGAGACCCAGTACTTC.

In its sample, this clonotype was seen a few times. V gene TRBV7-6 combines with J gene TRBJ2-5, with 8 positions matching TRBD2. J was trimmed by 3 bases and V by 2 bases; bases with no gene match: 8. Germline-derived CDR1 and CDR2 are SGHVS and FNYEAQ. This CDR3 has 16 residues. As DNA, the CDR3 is TGTGCCAGCAGCTTACTTGCGGGAGGCCCTAAAGAGACCCAGTACTTC. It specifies CASSLLAGGPKETQYF.

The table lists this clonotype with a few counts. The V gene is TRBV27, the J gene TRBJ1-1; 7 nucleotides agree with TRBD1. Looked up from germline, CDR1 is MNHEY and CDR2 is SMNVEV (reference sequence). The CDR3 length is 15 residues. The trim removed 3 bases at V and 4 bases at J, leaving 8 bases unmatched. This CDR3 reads CASSFRQGKGTEAFF. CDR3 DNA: TGTGCCAGCAGTTTCCGACAGGGAAAGGGCACTGAAGCTTTCTTT.

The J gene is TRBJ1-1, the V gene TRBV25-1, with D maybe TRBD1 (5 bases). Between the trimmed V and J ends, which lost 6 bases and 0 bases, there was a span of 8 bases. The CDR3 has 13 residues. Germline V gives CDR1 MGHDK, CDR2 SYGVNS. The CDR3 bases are TGTGCCAGCAGACAGGCATTGAACACTGAAGCTTTCTTT. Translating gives CASRQALNTEAFF.

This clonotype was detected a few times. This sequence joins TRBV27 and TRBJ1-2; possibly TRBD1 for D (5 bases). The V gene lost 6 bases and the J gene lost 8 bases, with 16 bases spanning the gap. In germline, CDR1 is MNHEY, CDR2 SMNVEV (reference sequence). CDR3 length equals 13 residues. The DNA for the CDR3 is TGTGCCAGCAGCCCTCTCGGGGGGAACGGCTACACCTTC. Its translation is CASSPLGGNGYTF.

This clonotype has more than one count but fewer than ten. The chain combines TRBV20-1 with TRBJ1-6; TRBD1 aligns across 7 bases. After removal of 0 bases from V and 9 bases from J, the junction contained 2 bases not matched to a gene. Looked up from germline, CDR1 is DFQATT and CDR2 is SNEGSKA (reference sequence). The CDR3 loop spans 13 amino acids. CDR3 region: CSARDTGASPLHF. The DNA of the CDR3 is TGCAGTGCTAGAGATACAGGGGCTTCACCCCTCCACTTT.

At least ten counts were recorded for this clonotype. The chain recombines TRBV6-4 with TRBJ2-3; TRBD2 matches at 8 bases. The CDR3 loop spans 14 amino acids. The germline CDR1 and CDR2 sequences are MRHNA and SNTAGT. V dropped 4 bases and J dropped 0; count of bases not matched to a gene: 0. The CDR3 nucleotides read TGTGCCAGCAGTGCTAGCGGGAGCACAGATACGCAGTATTTT. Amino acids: CASSASGSTDTQYF.

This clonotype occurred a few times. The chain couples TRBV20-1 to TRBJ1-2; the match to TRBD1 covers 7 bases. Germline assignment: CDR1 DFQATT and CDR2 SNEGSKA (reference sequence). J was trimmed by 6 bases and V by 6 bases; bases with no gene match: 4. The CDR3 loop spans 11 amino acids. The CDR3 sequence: CSAEGQDGYTF. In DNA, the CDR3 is TGCAGTGCGGAAGGACAGGATGGCTACACCTTC.

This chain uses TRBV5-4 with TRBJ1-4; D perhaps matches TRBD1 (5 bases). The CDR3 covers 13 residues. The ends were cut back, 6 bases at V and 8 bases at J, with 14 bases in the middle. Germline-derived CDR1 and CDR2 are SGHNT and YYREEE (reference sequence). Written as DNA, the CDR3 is TGTGCCAGCACCTTCTCAAGGGGCGAAAAACTGTTTTTT. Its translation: CASTFSRGEKLFF.